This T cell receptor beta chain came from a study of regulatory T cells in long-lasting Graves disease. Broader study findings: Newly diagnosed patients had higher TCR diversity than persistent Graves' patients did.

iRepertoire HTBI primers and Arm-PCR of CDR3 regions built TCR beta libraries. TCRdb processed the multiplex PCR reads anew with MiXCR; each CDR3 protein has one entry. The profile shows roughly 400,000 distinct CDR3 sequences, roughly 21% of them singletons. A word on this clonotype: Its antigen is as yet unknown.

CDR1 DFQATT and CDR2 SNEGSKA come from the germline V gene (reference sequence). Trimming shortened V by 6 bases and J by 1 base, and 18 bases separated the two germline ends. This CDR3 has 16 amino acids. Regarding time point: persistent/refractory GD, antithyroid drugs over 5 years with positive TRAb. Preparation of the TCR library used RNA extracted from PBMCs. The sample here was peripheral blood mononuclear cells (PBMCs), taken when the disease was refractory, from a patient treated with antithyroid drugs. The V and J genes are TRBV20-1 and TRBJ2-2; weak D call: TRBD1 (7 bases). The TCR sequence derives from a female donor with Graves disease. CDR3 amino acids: CSASRAGQRNTGELFF. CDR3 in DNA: TGCAGTGCGTCAAGGGCGGGACAGAGGAACACCGGGGAGCTGTTTTTT.